This paragraph covers one T cell receptor (beta chain) sequence. The data belong to a study of blood T cell repertoires in COVID-19. Study-wide context: Whether acute or convalescent, the COVID-19 samples came from the United States, Italy and Spain.

The authors' processing: Estimation of nucleated cell counts relied on the amplification of reference gene primers. Using immunoSEQ multiplex PCR, the repertoire was profiled, and TCRdb retains in-frame clones only, with some absent. V and J calls and clone size follow that table, whereas D and trimming were derived from the DNA. Here the sample spans roughly 300,000 clones, more than 75% being singletons. The CDR3 loop spans 14 amino acids. The V gene lost 5 bases and the J gene lost 2 bases, with 11 bases spanning the gap. Germline lookup yields CDR1 SGHRS and CDR2 YFSETQ. The material sequenced was peripheral blood. The J gene is TRBJ1-3, the V gene TRBV5-1, with D maybe TRBD1 (5 bases). This TCR derives from a woman aged 50 to 60 who had recovered from COVID-19. Here the CDR3 reads CASSSQGTGNTIYF. CDR3 nucleotides: TGCGCCAGCAGTTCCCAGGGTACTGGAAACACCATATATTTT.